Listed below are T cell receptor beta chains from one sample, sequenced in a study of cytomegalovirus exposure and HLA in healthy donors. Sequencing used immunoSEQ multiplex PCR; TCRdb keeps in-frame clones, though not all of them. The sample shows around 150,000 clones, 64% of them seen only once. The source material was PBMCs. All receptors derive from a woman in her forties in good health and CMV-seronegative. Each CDR3 is given with its conserved first and last residue. Each record gives: clone size, D gene, J gene, V gene, CDR3 DNA, CDR3 protein. The D gene is left open where the match is weak. Rows give clone size only sometimes, using once, few, many, or a class for an expanded clone.

clone_size: .; d_call: .; j_call: TRBJ1-2; v_call: TRBV19; cdr3_nt: TGTGCCAGTAGTTTCTTCGAGACAGCTTACTATGGCTACACCTTC; cdr3_aa: CASSFFETAYYGYTF
clone_size: .; d_call: .; j_call: TRBJ1-1; v_call: TRBV13; cdr3_nt: TGTGCCAGCAGCCTCACAGCGAACACTGAAGCTTTCTTT; cdr3_aa: CASSLTANTEAFF
clone_size: .; d_call: .; j_call: TRBJ2-2; v_call: TRBV9; cdr3_nt: TGTGCCAGCAGCGTAGGCGGTAGCGGCGGGGAGCTGTTTTTT; cdr3_aa: CASSVGGSGGELFF
clone_size: .; d_call: .; j_call: TRBJ2-5; v_call: TRBV20-1; cdr3_nt: TGCAGTGCTAACGAGGAGGTGACCCAGTACTTC; cdr3_aa: CSANEEVTQYF
clone_size: once; d_call: .; j_call: TRBJ1-2; v_call: TRBV6-6; cdr3_nt: TGTGCCAGCAGTACGAACCCGATCGGTGGCTACACCTTC; cdr3_aa: CASSTNPIGGYTF
clone_size: .; d_call: .; j_call: TRBJ1-2; v_call: TRBV7-2; cdr3_nt: TGTGCCAGCAGCTTAGAACAGGGAACAGGCTACACCTTC; cdr3_aa: CASSLEQGTGYTF
clone_size: .; d_call: .; j_call: TRBJ1-5; v_call: TRBV6-1; cdr3_nt: TGTGCCAGCAGTGACTCGGGGAGCAATCAGCCCCAGCATTTT; cdr3_aa: CASSDSGSNQPQHF
clone_size: .; d_call: .; j_call: TRBJ2-3; v_call: TRBV5-6; cdr3_nt: TGTGCCAGCAGCTTCAAGGCTAGCTCTAGCACAGATACGCAGTATTTT; cdr3_aa: CASSFKASSSTDTQYF
clone_size: few; d_call: .; j_call: TRBJ2-5; v_call: TRBV7-9; cdr3_nt: TGTGCCAGCAGCTTAAGAGGGGGTACGGAGACCCAGTACTTC; cdr3_aa: CASSLRGGTETQYF
clone_size: .; d_call: .; j_call: TRBJ1-5; v_call: TRBV27; cdr3_nt: TGTGCCAGCAGCCAGGGGAATAGCAATCAGCCCCAGCATTTT; cdr3_aa: CASSQGNSNQPQHF
clone_size: .; d_call: .; j_call: TRBJ2-3; v_call: TRBV30; cdr3_nt: TGTGCCTGGAGTTCCTTCTTAGGGCTCATCAGGGCAGATACGCAGTATTTT; cdr3_aa: CAWSSFLGLIRADTQYF
clone_size: few; d_call: TRBD1; j_call: TRBJ2-7; v_call: TRBV10-3; cdr3_nt: TGTGCCATCAAATCGGACAGGGTCTACGAGCAGTACTTC; cdr3_aa: CAIKSDRVYEQYF
clone_size: .; d_call: TRBD1; j_call: TRBJ1-1; v_call: TRBV5-6; cdr3_nt: TGTGCCAGCAGCTTCGACAGGGGGCGTGAAGCTTTCTTT; cdr3_aa: CASSFDRGREAFF
clone_size: .; d_call: .; j_call: TRBJ1-6; v_call: TRBV5-6; cdr3_nt: TGTGCCAGCAGCAGTGACAGTACCTACTATAATTCACCCCTCCACTTT; cdr3_aa: CASSSDSTYYNSPLHF
clone_size: .; d_call: .; j_call: TRBJ1-2; v_call: TRBV7-2; cdr3_nt: TGTGCCAGCAGCCCCGGATCGGGGGGGTCTAACTATGGCTACACCTTC; cdr3_aa: CASSPGSGGSNYGYTF
clone_size: once; d_call: .; j_call: TRBJ1-2; v_call: TRBV12-5; cdr3_nt: TGTGCTAGTGTAGGAGGCCTCTCTAACTATGGCTACACCTTC; cdr3_aa: CASVGGLSNYGYTF
clone_size: .; d_call: TRBD2; j_call: TRBJ2-3; v_call: TRBV5-1; cdr3_nt: TGCGCCAGCGCCTCGGGGGGGCCAGATACGCAGTATTTT; cdr3_aa: CASASGGPDTQYF
clone_size: .; d_call: .; j_call: TRBJ2-3; v_call: TRBV6-1; cdr3_nt: TGTGCCAGCAGTGCCAGGGGGGATGATACGCAGTATTTT; cdr3_aa: CASSARGDDTQYF
clone_size: few; d_call: .; j_call: TRBJ1-5; v_call: TRBV19; cdr3_nt: TGTGCCAGTAGCCCGGGGGGGGGCTCACCTAGCAATCAGCCCCAGCATTTT; cdr3_aa: CASSPGGGSPSNQPQHF
clone_size: .; d_call: TRBD2; j_call: TRBJ2-1; v_call: TRBV27; cdr3_nt: TGTGCCAGCAGTTTAGGTATCCCCTCTAGCGGGGGATACAATGAGCAGTTCTTC; cdr3_aa: CASSLGIPSSGGYNEQFF
clone_size: .; d_call: .; j_call: TRBJ1-1; v_call: TRBV19; cdr3_nt: TGTGCCAGTAGTATATCGGGTTCGGCTGAAGCTTTCTTT; cdr3_aa: CASSISGSAEAFF
clone_size: .; d_call: TRBD2; j_call: TRBJ2-2; v_call: TRBV2; cdr3_nt: TGTGCCAGCCGCTCCTCAACTAGCGAGACCGGGGAGCTGTTTTTT; cdr3_aa: CASRSSTSETGELFF
clone_size: once; d_call: .; j_call: TRBJ1-5; v_call: TRBV7-6; cdr3_nt: TGTGCCAGCAGCTTTTGGAGGGATCAGCCCCAGCATTTT; cdr3_aa: CASSFWRDQPQHF
clone_size: .; d_call: .; j_call: TRBJ2-2; v_call: TRBV30; cdr3_nt: TGTGCCTGGAGGGCGACTCACACCGGGGAGCTGTTTTTT; cdr3_aa: CAWRATHTGELFF
clone_size: .; d_call: .; j_call: TRBJ2-7; v_call: TRBV30; cdr3_nt: TGTGCCTGGAGTGTAGGCAGGGTCAGCAGTTTAGTCCTCGAGCAGTACTTC; cdr3_aa: CAWSVGRVSSLVLEQYF
clone_size: .; d_call: .; j_call: TRBJ2-3; v_call: TRBV28; cdr3_nt: TGTGCCAGCAGTTTACGGGATACGCAGTATTTT; cdr3_aa: CASSLRDTQYF
clone_size: .; d_call: TRBD1; j_call: TRBJ2-5; v_call: TRBV9; cdr3_nt: TGTGCCAGCGGAGGGACAGGGAGCATCGAGACCCAGTACTTC; cdr3_aa: CASGGTGSIETQYF
clone_size: .; d_call: TRBD1; j_call: TRBJ1-4; v_call: TRBV15; cdr3_nt: TGTGCCACCAGCGAGGGACAGGGGATGGTTGCAACTAATGAAAAACTGTTTTTT; cdr3_aa: CATSEGQGMVATNEKLFF
clone_size: .; d_call: TRBD1; j_call: TRBJ1-2; v_call: TRBV4-1; cdr3_nt: TGCGCCAGCAGCCTAGGGGACAGTGGCTCCTATGGCTACACCTTC; cdr3_aa: CASSLGDSGSYGYTF
clone_size: .; d_call: TRBD2; j_call: TRBJ2-1; v_call: TRBV30; cdr3_nt: TGTGCCTGGGGGACTAGCGGGGGTTCCTACAATGAGCAGTTCTTC; cdr3_aa: CAWGTSGGSYNEQFF
clone_size: .; d_call: TRBD2; j_call: TRBJ2-5; v_call: TRBV6-1; cdr3_nt: TGTGCCAGCAGTGATGGGGACTACTGGGGCGGGGTTCAAGAGACCCAGTACTTC; cdr3_aa: CASSDGDYWGGVQETQYF
clone_size: .; d_call: TRBD1; j_call: TRBJ1-5; v_call: TRBV27; cdr3_nt: TGTGCCAGCAGCCCCCGGGGATGGACAGGGAATCAGCCCCAGCATTTT; cdr3_aa: CASSPRGWTGNQPQHF
clone_size: .; d_call: .; j_call: TRBJ1-3; v_call: TRBV28; cdr3_nt: TGTGCCAGCACCGACTACCAGGGAAACACCATATATTTT; cdr3_aa: CASTDYQGNTIYF
clone_size: .; d_call: TRBD2; j_call: TRBJ2-3; v_call: TRBV11-2; cdr3_nt: TGTGCCAGCAGCCCGGGGGGGACTAGCACAGATACGCAGTATTTT; cdr3_aa: CASSPGGTSTDTQYF
clone_size: .; d_call: TRBD2; j_call: TRBJ2-5; v_call: TRBV11-2; cdr3_nt: TGTGCCAGCAGCCCCAGACTAGCCTCGGAAGAGACCCAGTACTTC; cdr3_aa: CASSPRLASEETQYF
clone_size: .; d_call: TRBD2; j_call: TRBJ2-5; v_call: TRBV7-2; cdr3_nt: TGTGCCAGCAGACTAGCGGTGGGAGAGACCCAGTACTTC; cdr3_aa: CASRLAVGETQYF
clone_size: .; d_call: .; j_call: TRBJ2-1; v_call: TRBV11-2; cdr3_nt: TGTGCCAGCAGCTTAGGGGACAAATATGAGCAGTTCTTC; cdr3_aa: CASSLGDKYEQFF